These T cell receptor beta chains were read from a single sample in a study of CD8+ T cells in alopecia areata. Clones were read by immunoSEQ multiplex PCR, and TCRdb kept only the in-frame ones, dropping some. Altogether 110,000 to 150,000 clones are present, roughly four fifths being singletons, with the ten largest covering approximately 25%. The sequences come from CD8+ T cells sorted from blood, collected at week 4, from a patient treated with tofacitinib. The origin of the receptors is a human donor with alopecia areata. The CDR3 runs from the conserved cysteine through the conserved F or W. The D gene is left open where the match is weak. A row's size may be missing; if present it is once, few, many or a size class.

d_gene: TRBD1; v_gene: TRBV4-1; abundance: once; j_gene: TRBJ1-2; CDR3aa: CASSQGDRPGGYTF; CDR3nt: TGCGCCAGCAGCCAAGGGGACAGGCCCGGTGGCTACACCTTC
d_gene: -; v_gene: TRBV7-6; abundance: -; j_gene: TRBJ2-2; CDR3aa: CASSADIGRTGELFF; CDR3nt: TGTGCCAGCAGCGCGGACATAGGGCGGACCGGGGAGCTGTTTTTT
d_gene: TRBD1; v_gene: TRBV29-1; abundance: -; j_gene: TRBJ2-5; CDR3aa: CSVEADRVETQYF; CDR3nt: TGCAGCGTTGAAGCGGACAGGGTAGAGACCCAGTACTTC
d_gene: -; v_gene: TRBV4-1; abundance: -; j_gene: TRBJ2-3; CDR3aa: CASSQEGAGGTDTQYF; CDR3nt: TGCGCCAGCAGCCAAGAGGGGGCAGGTGGAACAGATACGCAGTATTTT
d_gene: TRBD2; v_gene: TRBV11-3; abundance: -; j_gene: TRBJ2-1; CDR3aa: CASSLASGWNEQFF; CDR3nt: TGTGCCAGCAGCTTAGCTAGCGGCTGGAATGAGCAGTTCTTC
d_gene: -; v_gene: TRBV6-4; abundance: -; j_gene: TRBJ2-3; CDR3aa: CASSDPARADTQYF; CDR3nt: TGTGCCAGCAGTGACCCAGCGCGGGCAGATACGCAGTATTTT
d_gene: TRBD1; v_gene: TRBV27; abundance: -; j_gene: TRBJ2-7; CDR3aa: CASSNPGTGSYEQYF; CDR3nt: TGTGCCAGCAGTAACCCCGGGACAGGGTCCTACGAGCAGTACTTC
d_gene: -; v_gene: TRBV7-3; abundance: -; j_gene: TRBJ2-3; CDR3aa: CASSLSGSTDTQYF; CDR3nt: TGTGCCAGCAGCCTTAGCGGAAGCACAGATACGCAGTATTTT
d_gene: TRBD1; v_gene: TRBV19; abundance: -; j_gene: TRBJ2-3; CDR3aa: CATRQGATDTQYF; CDR3nt: TGTGCCACTCGACAGGGGGCCACAGATACGCAGTATTTT
d_gene: -; v_gene: TRBV7-6; abundance: -; j_gene: TRBJ2-2; CDR3aa: CASSLVSTAAGELFF; CDR3nt: TGTGCCAGCAGCTTAGTATCGACAGCGGCCGGGGAGCTGTTTTTT
d_gene: -; v_gene: TRBV6-6; abundance: -; j_gene: TRBJ2-1; CDR3aa: CASSYSGLKSYNEQFF; CDR3nt: TGTGCCAGCAGTTACTCAGGGCTCAAATCCTACAATGAGCAGTTCTTC
d_gene: -; v_gene: TRBV7-9; abundance: few; j_gene: TRBJ2-3; CDR3aa: CASSLEGRPDTQYF; CDR3nt: TGTGCCAGCAGCTTAGAGGGGAGGCCAGATACGCAGTATTTT
d_gene: -; v_gene: TRBV2; abundance: -; j_gene: TRBJ2-1; CDR3aa: CASSFQGNYNEQFF; CDR3nt: TGTGCCAGCAGTTTCCAGGGGAATTACAATGAGCAGTTCTTC
d_gene: -; v_gene: TRBV2; abundance: once; j_gene: TRBJ1-6; CDR3aa: CASSGRQGLNSPLHF; CDR3nt: TGTGCCAGCAGTGGTCGGCAGGGACTTAATTCACCCCTCCACTTT
d_gene: -; v_gene: TRBV4-3; abundance: once; j_gene: TRBJ2-3; CDR3aa: CASSHRYASEDTQYF; CDR3nt: TGCGCCAGCAGCCATCGTTATGCTAGCGAAGATACGCAGTATTTT
d_gene: TRBD1; v_gene: TRBV10-3; abundance: -; j_gene: TRBJ2-2; CDR3aa: CATKSGTGGLGELFF; CDR3nt: TGTGCCACCAAATCCGGGACAGGGGGCCTCGGGGAGCTGTTTTTT
d_gene: TRBD1; v_gene: TRBV7-9; abundance: -; j_gene: TRBJ2-7; CDR3aa: CASSLIVGDRSSYEQYF; CDR3nt: TGTGCCAGCAGCTTAATAGTGGGGGACAGGAGCTCCTACGAGCAGTACTTC
d_gene: TRBD1; v_gene: TRBV5-8; abundance: -; j_gene: TRBJ2-1; CDR3aa: CASSFGRGPYNEQFF; CDR3nt: TGTGCCAGCAGCTTTGGCAGGGGGCCCTACAATGAGCAGTTCTTC
d_gene: -; v_gene: TRBV7-2; abundance: -; j_gene: TRBJ1-1; CDR3aa: CASSTDRLNTEAFF; CDR3nt: TGTGCCAGCAGCACCGACAGGTTGAACACTGAAGCTTTCTTT
d_gene: -; v_gene: TRBV6-5; abundance: -; j_gene: TRBJ2-7; CDR3aa: CASSYLLSYEQYF; CDR3nt: TGTGCCAGCAGTTACCTCCTCTCTTACGAGCAGTACTTC
d_gene: -; v_gene: TRBV5-1; abundance: -; j_gene: TRBJ1-1; CDR3aa: CASSSGRWVGNTEAFF; CDR3nt: TGCGCCAGCAGCTCGGGCCGGTGGGTTGGGAACACTGAAGCTTTCTTT
d_gene: TRBD2; v_gene: TRBV4-2; abundance: -; j_gene: TRBJ2-1; CDR3aa: CASSQDILANDNEQFF; CDR3nt: TGTGCCAGCAGCCAAGATATACTAGCGAACGACAATGAGCAGTTCTTC
d_gene: -; v_gene: TRBV5-6; abundance: once; j_gene: TRBJ2-7; CDR3aa: CASSGPYGQLVYEQYF; CDR3nt: TGTGCCAGCAGCGGACCTTATGGGCAGCTAGTCTACGAGCAGTACTTC
d_gene: TRBD1; v_gene: TRBV7-8; abundance: -; j_gene: TRBJ2-2; CDR3aa: CASSSLGQERRTPGELFF; CDR3nt: TGTGCCAGCAGCTCATTGGGACAGGAGCGGAGGACTCCCGGGGAGCTGTTTTTT
d_gene: TRBD1; v_gene: TRBV28; abundance: -; j_gene: TRBJ2-5; CDR3aa: CASSVPRQGFLMVPQETQYF; CDR3nt: TGTGCCAGCAGTGTCCCTCGACAGGGTTTCCTCATGGTGCCACAAGAGACCCAGTACTTC
d_gene: -; v_gene: TRBV29-1; abundance: -; j_gene: TRBJ1-2; CDR3aa: CSDGQGSNYGYTF; CDR3nt: TGCAGCGACGGCCAGGGTTCTAACTATGGCTACACCTTC
d_gene: -; v_gene: TRBV27; abundance: -; j_gene: TRBJ1-2; CDR3aa: CASASLPGDRGYTF; CDR3nt: TGTGCCAGCGCGTCACTCCCGGGGGATCGAGGCTACACCTTC
d_gene: TRBD1; v_gene: TRBV4-1; abundance: -; j_gene: TRBJ2-7; CDR3aa: CASSHPGQGRYEQYF; CDR3nt: TGCGCCAGCAGCCACCCGGGACAGGGGAGGTACGAGCAGTACTTC
d_gene: -; v_gene: TRBV7-9; abundance: -; j_gene: TRBJ2-5; CDR3aa: CASSLAEELQETQYF; CDR3nt: TGTGCCAGCAGCTTAGCTGAGGAGCTGCAAGAGACCCAGTACTTC
d_gene: TRBD2; v_gene: TRBV11-2; abundance: -; j_gene: TRBJ2-5; CDR3aa: CASSLLDGGGGKETQYF; CDR3nt: TGTGCCAGCAGCTTACTGGATGGCGGGGGGGGTAAAGAGACCCAGTACTTC
d_gene: TRBD1; v_gene: TRBV4-2; abundance: -; j_gene: TRBJ1-1; CDR3aa: CASSQWTGRNTEAFF; CDR3nt: TGTGCCAGCAGCCAATGGACAGGGCGCAACACTGAAGCTTTCTTT
d_gene: -; v_gene: TRBV5-6; abundance: -; j_gene: TRBJ2-4; CDR3aa: CASSFPKLRGDNIQYF; CDR3nt: TGTGCCAGCAGCTTCCCGAAACTCAGGGGTGATAACATTCAGTACTTC
d_gene: TRBD2; v_gene: TRBV7-2; abundance: -; j_gene: TRBJ2-3; CDR3aa: CASSPGTSGGLSTDTQYF; CDR3nt: TGTGCCAGCAGCCCAGGGACTAGCGGGGGGCTTAGCACAGATACGCAGTATTTT
d_gene: TRBD1; v_gene: TRBV2; abundance: -; j_gene: TRBJ2-7; CDR3aa: CASSESGQAPYEQYF; CDR3nt: TGTGCCAGCAGTGAATCGGGACAGGCGCCCTACGAGCAGTACTTC
d_gene: -; v_gene: TRBV9; abundance: -; j_gene: TRBJ2-1; CDR3aa: CASSVVGGIYNEQFF; CDR3nt: TGTGCCAGCAGCGTAGTAGGGGGGATCTACAATGAGCAGTTCTTC
d_gene: -; v_gene: TRBV6-1; abundance: -; j_gene: TRBJ2-7; CDR3aa: CASSDWGTYEQYF; CDR3nt: TGTGCCAGCAGTGATTGGGGAACCTACGAGCAGTACTTC
d_gene: TRBD1; v_gene: TRBV7-9; abundance: many; j_gene: TRBJ1-4; CDR3aa: CASSPDRDRVAAEKLFF; CDR3nt: TGTGCCAGCAGCCCAGACCGGGACAGGGTTGCGGCTGAAAAACTGTTTTTT
d_gene: -; v_gene: TRBV6-5; abundance: few; j_gene: TRBJ2-3; CDR3aa: CASSYGWGDTQYF; CDR3nt: TGTGCCAGCAGTTACGGTTGGGGAGATACGCAGTATTTT
d_gene: -; v_gene: TRBV5-1; abundance: once; j_gene: TRBJ1-1; CDR3aa: CASSLYGLPSNTEAFF; CDR3nt: TGCGCCAGCAGCTTGTACGGCCTCCCTTCGAACACTGAAGCTTTCTTT
d_gene: -; v_gene: TRBV7-8; abundance: -; j_gene: TRBJ1-5; CDR3aa: CASSPTPTGLGQPQHF; CDR3nt: TGTGCCAGCAGCCCGACCCCTACAGGGTTGGGCCAGCCCCAGCATTTT
d_gene: -; v_gene: TRBV28; abundance: -; j_gene: TRBJ2-7; CDR3aa: CASTSGSYEQYF; CDR3nt: TGTGCCAGTACTTCAGGATCCTACGAGCAGTACTTC
d_gene: -; v_gene: TRBV7-2; abundance: few; j_gene: TRBJ2-3; CDR3aa: CASSLGDRFWYF; CDR3nt: TGTGCCAGCAGCTTGGGCGACAGATTTTGGTATTTT
d_gene: TRBD1; v_gene: TRBV6-6; abundance: once; j_gene: TRBJ1-1; CDR3aa: CASRTAPGQPNTEAFF; CDR3nt: TGTGCCAGCAGAACCGCTCCGGGACAGCCGAACACTGAAGCTTTCTTT
d_gene: -; v_gene: TRBV5-1; abundance: -; j_gene: TRBJ1-6; CDR3aa: CASSFGTIDSPLHF; CDR3nt: TGCGCCAGCAGCTTTGGGACTATCGATTCACCCCTCCACTTT
d_gene: TRBD2; v_gene: TRBV7-9; abundance: -; j_gene: TRBJ2-1; CDR3aa: CASSPPGEGTLGDEQFF; CDR3nt: TGTGCCAGCAGCCCCCCCGGGGAGGGCACCCTAGGGGATGAGCAGTTCTTC
d_gene: -; v_gene: TRBV30; abundance: -; j_gene: TRBJ1-1; CDR3aa: CAWSQGRSEAFF; CDR3nt: TGTGCCTGGAGTCAAGGGAGGTCTGAAGCTTTCTTT
d_gene: -; v_gene: TRBV7-9; abundance: -; j_gene: TRBJ1-1; CDR3aa: CASSLGEQTEAFF; CDR3nt: TGTGCCAGCAGCTTAGGAGAGCAGACGGAAGCTTTCTTT
d_gene: TRBD1; v_gene: TRBV11-3; abundance: -; j_gene: TRBJ1-5; CDR3aa: CAKGQGALDLIGNQPQHF; CDR3nt: TGTGCCAAAGGACAGGGGGCCTTGGATTTAATCGGCAATCAGCCCCAGCATTTT
d_gene: -; v_gene: TRBV27; abundance: -; j_gene: TRBJ2-7; CDR3aa: CASSLSQASSYEQYF; CDR3nt: TGTGCCAGCAGTTTATCACAGGCGTCCTCCTACGAGCAGTACTTC
d_gene: -; v_gene: TRBV5-6; abundance: few; j_gene: TRBJ2-7; CDR3aa: CASSSTRDNSYEQYF; CDR3nt: TGTGCCAGCAGCTCAACCAGGGACAATTCCTACGAGCAGTACTTC
d_gene: -; v_gene: TRBV7-9; abundance: -; j_gene: TRBJ2-7; CDR3aa: CASSLNYEQYF; CDR3nt: TGTGCCAGCAGCCTGAACTACGAGCAGTACTTC
d_gene: -; v_gene: TRBV4-1; abundance: -; j_gene: TRBJ2-5; CDR3aa: CASRGTEETQYF; CDR3nt: TGCGCCAGCAGGGGGACGGAAGAGACCCAGTACTTC
d_gene: TRBD1; v_gene: TRBV4-2; abundance: -; j_gene: TRBJ2-3; CDR3aa: CASSHWTGDTDTQYF; CDR3nt: TGTGCCAGCAGCCATTGGACAGGAGACACAGATACGCAGTATTTT
d_gene: TRBD2; v_gene: TRBV29-1; abundance: -; j_gene: TRBJ2-1; CDR3aa: CSADSGGAWNEQFF; CDR3nt: TGCAGCGCCGATAGCGGGGGGGCCTGGAATGAGCAGTTCTTC
d_gene: TRBD2; v_gene: TRBV7-8; abundance: -; j_gene: TRBJ2-2; CDR3aa: CASSLTSGGNTGELFF; CDR3nt: TGTGCCAGCAGTTTGACTAGCGGGGGGAACACCGGGGAGCTGTTTTTT
d_gene: -; v_gene: TRBV6-5; abundance: -; j_gene: TRBJ2-7; CDR3aa: CASSPLGLFDEQYF; CDR3nt: TGTGCCAGCAGCCCTCTTGGGCTGTTCGACGAGCAGTACTTC